The 19 T cell receptor beta chains below come from one sample, sequenced in a study of memory CD4+ T cells and cytomegalovirus serostatus (dated by TCRdb to about 2019). Library construction relied on the immunoSEQ multiplex PCR assay. The source is immuneACCESS, and TCRdb retained only in-frame sequences with V and J called. Part of the clones is not carried over; for the studies checked, unresolved V genes explain less than half of this, and the remainder is unexplained. The sample table records over 35,000 clones; around 82% of these occur just once. Of the sample, nearly 0.95% is held by the ten largest clones. A FACSAria II was used to sort memory CD4+ T cells, defined as single viable CD3+CD4+CD8-CD45RO+ cells. Sequences were obtained from memory CD4+ T cells from blood. The receptors come from an adult in good health and CMV-seronegative.

This chain uses TRBV27 with TRBJ1-4; D is possibly TRBD1 (5 bases). From germline, CDR1 is MNHEY and CDR2 SMNVEV (reference sequence). The CDR3 extends over 18 amino acids. The ends were cut back, 6 bases at V and 0 bases at J, with 20 bases in the middle. The CDR3: CASSPRGGRLATNEKLFF. CDR3 DNA sequence: TGTGCCAGCAGCCCGCGGGGGGGAAGGCTTGCAACTAATGAAAAACTGTTTTTT.

The rearrangement uses TRBV2 and TRBJ1-2; D is perhaps TRBD1 (6 bases). This CDR3 is built from 14 residues. V lost 4 bases and J lost 8, with 17 bases in between. The germline V gene encodes CDR1 SNHLY and CDR2 FYNNEI. The CDR3 here is CASSVGSTGTGYTF. The CDR3 DNA reads as TGTGCCAGCAGTGTGGGGTCCACAGGGACGGGCTACACCTTC.

There are a few counts of this clone. This chain connects TRBV23-1 to TRBJ2-4; 11 bases align to TRBD1. TRBV23-1 is filed as an ORF, its function uncertain. The ends lost 0 bases at V and 8 bases at J; junction bases unmatched: 0. This CDR3 is built from 14 residues. In DNA, the CDR3 is TGCGCCAGCAGTCAATCGGGACAGGGGGACATTCAGTACTTC. Translating gives CASSQSGQGDIQYF.

The V and J genes are TRBV19 and TRBJ1-2; D not certain. The CDR3 is 14 residues long. From germline, CDR1 is LNHDA and CDR2 SQIVND (reference sequence). V lost 6 bases, J lost 1 base, and 12 bases lay in between. The CDR3 protein is CASRSSRYNYGYTF. CDR3 nucleotide sequence: TGTGCCAGTAGGTCGTCGCGTTATAACTATGGCTACACCTTC.

V usage is TRBV4-3 and J usage is TRBJ2-6; TRBD1 might be the D (6 bases). The CDR3 has 17 amino acids. Trimming removed 4 bases from V and 2 bases from J, with 15 bases in between. Per the germline V gene, CDR1 is LGHNA and CDR2 is YSLEER. The CDR3 loop reads CASSPRPPGAGANVLTF. The CDR3 coding sequence is TGCGCCAGCAGCCCAAGGCCCCCAGGGGCTGGGGCCAACGTCCTGACTTTC.

V is TRBV9 and J is TRBJ1-1; possibly TRBD1 for D (5 bases). Germline CDR1 reads SGDLS; CDR2 reads YYNGEE. V lost 0 bases and J 0 bases, leaving 12 bases between the germline ends. The CDR3 covers 16 residues. CDR3 nucleotide sequence: TGTGCCAGCAGCGTAGCTACCGGGACTATGAACACTGAAGCTTTCTTT. Translated, it gives CASSVATGTMNTEAFF.

The chain uses TRBV6-6 and TRBJ1-2, with TRBD1 identical over 9 bases. The ends lost 3 bases at V and 2 bases at J; junction bases unmatched: 4. The V gene's germline CDR1 is MNHNY and CDR2 SVGAGI (reference sequence). CDR3 size: 15 residues. CDR3 nucleotide sequence: TGTGCCAGCAGTTATTCCGGGACAGGGAACTATGGCTACACCTTC. Protein product: CASSYSGTGNYGYTF.

V is TRBV27 and J is TRBJ1-1; D not certain. V gave up 6 bases and J gave up 1 base, with 15 bases separating them. Germline V gene lookup returns CDR1 MNHEY and CDR2 SMNVEV (reference sequence). This CDR3 is built from 15 residues. CDR3 in amino acids: CASRFTLLGNTEAFF. Here the CDR3 DNA reads TGTGCCAGCAGGTTCACACTCCTGGGGAACACTGAAGCTTTCTTT.

The rearrangement joins TRBV18 to TRBJ2-7; D call uncertain. Germline CDR1 KGHSH, CDR2 LQKENI. This CDR3 comprises 13 residues. The V end was cut by 0 bases, the J end by 1 base, with 4 bases between. The CDR3 region is CASSPPASYEQYF. The CDR3 nucleotides are TGTGCCAGCTCACCACCGGCGTCCTACGAGCAGTACTTC.

This chain connects TRBV5-6 to TRBJ2-7; 7 bases fit TRBD1. Germline V CDR1 and CDR2: SGHDT, YYEEEE. V was pared by 2 bases and J by 2 bases, with 1 base of the junction left unmatched. This CDR3 region has 13 residues. The CDR3 nucleotides are TGTGCCAGCAGCTTAGACAGGGCCTACGAGCAGTACTTC. It is translated as CASSLDRAYEQYF.

The V and J genes are TRBV30 and TRBJ2-2; 8 bases are shared with TRBD1. Germline V gene lookup returns CDR1 GTSNPN and CDR2 SVGIG (reference sequence). This CDR3 spans 13 amino acids. Losses at the gene ends were 2 bases for V and 6 bases for J; bases not matched to a gene: 2. This CDR3 reads CAWSIQGAGELFF. CDR3 sequence (DNA): TGTGCCTGGAGTATACAGGGGGCCGGGGAGCTGTTTTTT.

V usage is TRBV7-2 and J usage is TRBJ2-7; 10 nucleotides agree with TRBD1. The CDR3 has 15 residues. Trimming cost V 9 bases and J 5 bases; bases outside gene matches: 13. Germline V CDR1 and CDR2: SGHTA, FQGNSA. The CDR3 DNA reads TGTGCCAGTAGCACTTCCGGGACAGGGGTGAACGAGCAGTACTTC. Protein sequence: CASSTSGTGVNEQYF.

This clone appeared a few times. The chain recombines TRBV5-6 with TRBJ2-7; 8 bases line up with TRBD1. The length of the CDR3 is 14 residues. Germline CDR1 and CDR2: SGHDT and YYEEEE. V was clipped by 3 bases and J by 2 bases; unmatched bases: 4. The CDR3 bases are TGTGCCAGCAGCTGGACAGGGCTGCCCTACGAGCAGTACTTC. It specifies CASSWTGLPYEQYF.

The genes are TRBV7-7 and TRBJ2-5; tentative D call: TRBD2 (5 bases). The V end was cut by 5 bases, the J end by 4 bases, with 17 bases between. Germline-derived CDR1 and CDR2 are SSHAT and FNYEAQ (reference sequence). The CDR3 length is 15 residues. CDR3 amino acids: CASSHSGGYGETQYF. CDR3 sequence (DNA): TGTGCCAGCAGCCATTCAGGCGGGTATGGAGAGACCCAGTACTTC.

The genes are TRBV12-5 and TRBJ1-5; D is ambiguous. Trimming took 7 bases from V and 9 from J, leaving 16 bases between them. The CDR3 consists of 13 residues. Germline CDR1 is LGHNT and CDR2 is FRNRAP. CDR3 loop: CASAPGGHSPQHF. CDR3 nucleotides: TGTGCTAGTGCCCCCGGCGGGCATTCGCCCCAGCATTTT. Variable domain in full (rest from reference TRBV12-5 and TRBJ1-5): DARVTQTPRHKVTEMGQEVTMRCQPILGHNTVFWYRQTMMQGLELLAYFRNRAPLDDSGMPKDRFSAEMPDATLATLKIQPSEPRDSAVYFCASAPGGHSPQHFGDGTRLSIL.

This clone has only a few counts. The chain uses TRBV7-9 and TRBJ1-1; 9 bases align to TRBD1. The CDR3 is 17 residues long. Germline CDR1 and CDR2: SEHNR and FQNEAQ (reference sequence). Trimming removed 7 bases from V and 1 base from J; junction bases left unmatched: 13. In DNA, the CDR3 is TGTGCCAGCACTAAAGACAGGGGGTACGGGAGGAACACTGAAGCTTTCTTT. It codes for CASTKDRGYGRNTEAFF.

In this sample, this clone turned up once. The rearrangement joins TRBV9 to TRBJ1-2, with TRBD1 identical over 7 bases. V lost 3 bases and J lost 8; bases outside the gene matches: 13. CDR3 length equals 15 residues. Germline lookup yields CDR1 SGDLS and CDR2 YYNGEE. The DNA of the CDR3 is TGTGCCAGCAGCGCTCAGGGACAGCTATCAGGAGGCTACACCTTC. Protein product: CASSAQGQLSGGYTF.

The chain links TRBV28 to TRBJ1-6, with D perhaps TRBD1 (5 bases). The CDR3 is made up of 13 amino acids. V was cut by 5 bases and J by 10 bases, with 12 bases left in between. Germline values: CDR1 MDHEN, CDR2 SYDVKM. The CDR3 coding sequence is TGTGCCAGCAGTCTCCAGGGAGGCTCACCCCTCCACTTT. Encoded protein: CASSLQGGSPLHF.

The CDR3 coding sequence is TGTGCCAGCACCTCGCCCGGGGAAGGCTATGGCTACACCTTC. It yields the protein CASTSPGEGYGYTF. The chain uses TRBV5-4 and TRBJ1-2; D gene ambiguous. V was clipped by 6 bases and J by 4 bases, with 16 bases between them. CDR3 length: 14 residues. Per germline, CDR1 SGHNT and CDR2 YYREEE (reference sequence).